The rows below give T cell receptor beta chains drawn from one sample of a study of T cells in Graves' hyperthyroidism and ophthalmopathy. TCRdb reprocessed the multiplex PCR reads with MiXCR, giving one entry per CDR3 protein. The sample records fewer than 650,000 distinct CDR3 sequences, 11% to 15% being singletons. The sample consisted of blood. These receptors were obtained from a woman aged 30 to 39 with Graves' hyperthyroidism that later progressed to Graves' ophthalmopathy. The CDR3 runs from the conserved cysteine through the conserved F or W. D genes are given only for firm matches. Size tells how often a clone was seen (once, few, many) or the class of an expanded clone, and some rows leave it out.

v_gene	d_gene	j_gene	abundance	len	CDR3aa	CDR3nt
TRBV6-1	TRBD2	TRBJ2-2	many	16	CASSIEGQRDGGELFF	TGTGCCAGCAGCATTGAAGGTCAGCGGGATGGCGGGGAGCTGTTTTTT
TRBV10-3	-	TRBJ2-1	once	15	CAISSTEGLQGEQFF	TGTGCCATCAGTTCGACAGAGGGGTTACAGGGTGAGCAGTTCTTC
TRBV20-1	TRBD1	TRBJ2-5	many	14	CSAGPGTGPRTQYF	TGCAGTGCTGGACCCGGGACAGGGCCAAGGACCCAGTACTTC
TRBV10-2	-	TRBJ2-3	many	11	CAANKDGTQYF	TGCGCCGCAAACAAGGACGGTACGCAGTATTTT
TRBV5-1	TRBD2	TRBJ2-5	-	15	CASKPHSGSGETQYF	TGCGCCAGCAAGCCCCATAGCGGGAGTGGTGAGACCCAGTACTTC
TRBV4-3	-	TRBJ2-7	-	16	CASSQAQVAPYYEQYF	TGCGCCAGCAGCCAAGCCCAGGTAGCGCCGTACTACGAGCAGTACTTC
TRBV24-1	-	TRBJ1-5	many	13	CATAPGASQPQHF	TGTGCCACCGCCCCGGGGGCATCTCAGCCCCAGCATTTT
TRBV6-2/TRBV6-3	-	TRBJ1-1	-	14	CASSGVEGSTEAFF	TGTGCCAGCAGCGGCGTTGAGGGGAGCACTGAAGCTTTCTTT
TRBV5-5	-	TRBJ1-5	few	14	CASSLMALNQPQHF	TGTGCCAGCAGCTTGATGGCACTTAATCAGCCCCAGCATTTT
TRBV28	-	TRBJ1-5	many	15	CASSLIRGNNQPQHF	TGTGCCAGCAGTTTAATACGCGGAAATAATCAGCCCCAGCATTTT
TRBV6-2/TRBV6-3	-	TRBJ2-1	many	14	CASISTGRYNEQFF	TGTGCCAGCATAAGCACGGGGAGATACAATGAGCAGTTCTTC
TRBV28	TRBD1	TRBJ1-1	-	15	CASSAPGQKNTEAFF	TGTGCCAGCAGTGCTCCGGGACAGAAGAACACTGAAGCTTTCTTT
TRBV5-6	TRBD2	TRBJ2-7	many	12	CASSWDYYEQYF	TGTGCCAGCAGCTGGGACTACTACGAGCAGTACTTC